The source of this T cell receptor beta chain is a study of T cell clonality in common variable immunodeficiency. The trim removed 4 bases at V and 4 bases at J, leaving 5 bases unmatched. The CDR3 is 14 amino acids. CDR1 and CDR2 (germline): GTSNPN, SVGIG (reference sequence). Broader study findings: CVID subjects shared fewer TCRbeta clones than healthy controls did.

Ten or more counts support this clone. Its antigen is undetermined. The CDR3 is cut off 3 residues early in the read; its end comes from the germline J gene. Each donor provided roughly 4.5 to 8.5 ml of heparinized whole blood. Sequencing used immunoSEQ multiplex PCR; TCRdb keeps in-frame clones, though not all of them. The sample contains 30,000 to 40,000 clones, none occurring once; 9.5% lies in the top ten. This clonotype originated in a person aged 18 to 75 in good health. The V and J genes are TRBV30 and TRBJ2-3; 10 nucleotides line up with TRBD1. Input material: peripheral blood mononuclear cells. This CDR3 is CAWTTGTGADTQYF. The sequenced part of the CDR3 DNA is TGTGCCTGGACGACAGGGACAGGGGCAGATACG.